This TCR beta chain is from a study of blood T cells in healthy people across ages. The authors ran a second PCR of roughly 6 to 12 cycles using a sample-barcoded 5' primer and a J-beta primer mix. Researchers report that a template-switch adaptor with 12 random nucleotides tagged each cDNA molecule. TCRdb itself ran the 5' RACE reads through MiXCR, one entry per CDR3 protein. The sample lists fewer than 1 million distinct CDR3 sequences, under 45% occurring once. Many counts were recorded for this clonotype. Its antigen is unknown. Trimming took off 4 bases at V and 3 bases at J, with 11 bases between the two ends. This CDR3 has 13 residues. Germline V gene data show CDR1 as SGHDT and CDR2 as YYEEEE. Regarding the study as a whole: Roughly linearly, TCR beta diversity per million T cells fell as age increased. Total diversity from one million sequenced T cells was likely underestimated. Compared with aged donors, long-lived donors showed fewer expanded clones, suggesting selection.

This receptor was identified in a man aged 55 to 70 in good health. The sample taken for sequencing was blood. The chain has TRBV5-6 and TRBJ2-7, with D maybe TRBD1 (5 bases). DNA for the CDR3: TGTGCCAGCAGCAGCGACAGTATCTACGAGCAGTACTTC. Its translation: CASSSDSIYEQYF.